Shown below are 5 T cell receptor beta chains from a single sample sequenced in a study of blood T cell repertoires in COVID-19. The assay was immunoSEQ multiplex PCR, and TCRdb's table has in-frame clones only and misses some. The data show roughly 150,000 clones, with 80% to 90% seen just once and about 7.7% held by the top ten. Sequencing was carried out using PBMCs or T cells enriched from blood (not recorded which). These TCRs come from a man in his fifties or sixties who had recovered from COVID-19.

The rearrangement links TRBV7-8 to TRBJ2-3; 10 bases match TRBD2. CDR3 size: 16 residues. Germline values: CDR1 SGHVS, CDR2 FQNEAQ. V lost 3 bases to trimming and J lost 6 bases; unmatched junction nucleotides: 9. DNA for the CDR3: TGTGCCAGCAGCTTGGAAGCGGGGGGGATCGGGGATACGCAGTATTTT. Its protein product is CASSLEAGGIGDTQYF.

The rearrangement joins TRBV19 to TRBJ1-3, with 7 nucleotides matching TRBD1. The CDR3 has 16 residues. Trimming took 9 bases from V and 0 from J; bases not matched to a gene: 11. Germline V lookup: CDR1 LNHDA, CDR2 SQIVND (reference sequence). This CDR3 reads CASRFGTDVSGNTIYF. The CDR3 DNA follows: TGTGCCAGCAGATTCGGGACAGACGTCTCTGGAAACACCATATATTTT.

This clone was observed a single time. V gene TRBV18 combines with J gene TRBJ2-5; 9 nucleotides line up with TRBD1. CDR1 and CDR2 from the germline V gene are KGHSH and LQKENI. Germline trimming cut 6 bases from V and 4 bases from J; bases unmatched to any gene: 3. The CDR3 extends over 13 amino acids. The CDR3 reads CASSRDRAETQYF. CDR3 nucleotides: TGTGCCAGCTCCCGGGACAGGGCAGAGACCCAGTACTTC.

Worth noting for this clone: The junction does not match germline at one end; this may be a read error. This chain links TRBV7-7 with TRBJ1-4, with TRBD1 matching 9 bases. Germline V CDR1 and CDR2: SSHAT, FNYEAQ (reference sequence). The CDR3 spans 15 residues. The CDR3 spells CASSLTGGQNEKLFF. In DNA, the CDR3 is TGTGCTAGCAGCTTAACAGGGGGCCAAAATGAAAAACTGTTTTTT.

V and J are TRBV7-9 and TRBJ2-7, with D perhaps TRBD1 (5 bases). CDR1 and CDR2 from the germline V gene are SEHNR and FQNEAQ (reference sequence). The ends were cut back, 0 bases at V and 7 bases at J, with 7 bases in the middle. The CDR3 sequence is 12 residues long. The CDR3 loop is CASSLAGQEQYF. CDR3 coding DNA: TGTGCCAGCAGCTTAGCGGGGCAGGAGCAGTACTTC.